Below are 31 T cell receptor beta chains sequenced from a single sample in a study of shared clonotypes between healthy human individuals. Sequencing used immunoSEQ multiplex PCR; TCRdb keeps in-frame clones, though not all of them. The data show around 1.5 million clones, approximately 98% seen once. The sequenced sample consisted of naive CD4+ T cells sorted from blood. The sample's subset: CD45RA+ positively selected. These receptors originate from a man aged 25 to 40 in good health.

The J gene is TRBJ2-7, the V gene TRBV15, with D perhaps TRBD2 (5 bases). Trimming left V 0 bases short and J 6 bases short, with 6 bases between. The CDR3 length is 12 residues. Per germline, CDR1 LNHNV and CDR2 YYDKDF (reference sequence). CDR3: CATSRDEGEQYF. As DNA, the CDR3 is TGTGCCACCAGCAGAGATGAGGGCGAGCAGTACTTC. The whole variable domain, filled in from reference TRBV15 and TRBJ2-7, reads DAMVIQNPRYQVTQFGKPVTLSCSQTLNHNVMYWYQQKSSQAPKLLFHYYDKDFNNEADTPDNFQSRRPNTSFCFLDIRSPGLGDTAMYLCATSRDEGEQYFGPGTRLTVT.

The chain recombines TRBV19 with TRBJ2-7; D is tentatively TRBD1 or TRBD2 (6 bases each). The V gene's germline CDR1 is LNHDA and CDR2 SQIVND (reference sequence). This CDR3 has 14 residues. Trimming stripped 6 bases from V and 3 bases from J, with 15 bases between. This CDR3 is CASRPPGAVYEQYF. For the CDR3, the DNA is TGTGCCAGTAGACCCCCGGGGGCCGTCTACGAGCAGTACTTC.

This chain connects TRBV28 to TRBJ2-1; D is unresolved. Between the trimmed V and J ends, which lost 10 bases and 2 bases, there was a span of 9 bases. Germline-derived CDR1 and CDR2 are MDHEN and SYDVKM. This CDR3 is 12 amino acids long. CDR3 bases: TGTGCCACCCGAGGTCCCTACAATGAGCAGTTCTTC. Translating it yields CATRGPYNEQFF.

CDR3 in amino acids: CASSHRQGAPYEQYF. CDR3 bases: TGTGCCAGCAGCCATCGACAGGGGGCCCCCTACGAGCAGTACTTC. The V gene is TRBV5-4, the J gene TRBJ2-7, with 10 positions matching TRBD1. The V segment lost 4 bases and the J segment 2 bases; nucleotides outside the gene matches: 6. The CDR3 is made up of 15 amino acids. Germline V gives CDR1 SGHNT, CDR2 YYREEE (reference sequence).

The rearrangement uses TRBV4-1 and TRBJ2-7; D assignment may be TRBD1 or TRBD2 (5 bases each). CDR1 and CDR2 (germline): MGHRA, YSYEKL. This CDR3 is built from 16 residues. V lost 2 bases, J lost 2 bases, and 16 bases lay in between. CDR3 bases: TGCGCCAGCAGCCAACGCCCGGGACCCAAACCCTACGAGCAGTACTTC. Its protein is CASSQRPGPKPYEQYF.

The CDR3 sequence: CASSTGDTQYF. The CDR3 bases are TGTGCCAGTAGTACCGGAGATACGCAGTATTTT. This chain connects TRBV19 to TRBJ2-3; D remains ambiguous. Trimming took off 4 bases at V and 5 bases at J, with 4 bases between the two ends. Germline V CDR1 and CDR2: LNHDA, SQIVND (reference sequence). This CDR3 spans 11 amino acids.

V gene TRBV6-1 combines with J gene TRBJ1-5; TRBD1 matches at 9 bases. The junction had 3 bases not matched to a gene; V was cut back by 6 bases and J by 6 bases. The CDR3 sequence is 13 residues long. Per germline, CDR1 MNHNS and CDR2 SASEGT. CDR3 DNA: TGTGCCAGCAGCGGACAGGGGAGTCAGCCCCAGCATTTT. This sequence encodes CASSGQGSQPQHF.

This clone was counted once. The DNA of the CDR3 is TGTGCCACCAATGTCCCCCGGGGGTCTGGGGCCAACGTCCTGACTTTC. Protein: CATNVPRGSGANVLTF. The chain combines TRBV15 with TRBJ2-6; possibly TRBD2 for D (6 bases). Germline V lookup: CDR1 LNHNV, CDR2 YYDKDF (reference sequence). This CDR3 has 16 residues. V gave up 7 bases and J gave up 1 base, with 14 bases separating them. Full variable domain (rest looked up from reference TRBV15 and TRBJ2-6): DAMVIQNPRYQVTQFGKPVTLSCSQTLNHNVMYWYQQKSSQAPKLLFHYYDKDFNNEADTPDNFQSRRPNTSFCFLDIRSPGLGDTAMYLCATNVPRGSGANVLTFGAGSRLTVL.

J is TRBJ1-1 and V is TRBV18; 8 bases are a match to TRBD1. This CDR3 spans 15 amino acids. The J segment lost 0 bases and the V segment lost 4 bases, leaving 4 bases of the junction unmatched. In germline, CDR1 is KGHSH, CDR2 LQKENI. The CDR3 is CASSQQGGLNTEAFF. In nucleotides, the CDR3 is TGTGCCAGCTCACAACAGGGGGGACTGAACACTGAAGCTTTCTTT.

Points on this clone: This specimen includes other DNA sequences encoding the same CDR3. The chain has TRBV6-1 and TRBJ2-5; D perhaps matches TRBD2 (5 bases). CDR1 is MNHNS, CDR2 SASEGT, per germline. Trimming removed 8 bases at V and 5 bases at J, with 12 bases between. The CDR3 loop spans 12 amino acids. The CDR3: CASLRGRETQYF. CDR3 coding DNA: TGTGCCAGCCTTAGAGGGCGTGAGACCCAGTACTTC.

V and J are TRBV27 and TRBJ1-4; TRBD1 matches at 7 bases. Germline V gene lookup returns CDR1 MNHEY and CDR2 SMNVEV (reference sequence). With 2 bases clipped from V and 4 bases from J, the junction kept 10 bases outside the gene matches. The CDR3 runs to 17 residues. As DNA, the CDR3 is TGTGCCAGCAGTTTAAGGGGGCCGTCGTTTTATAATGAAAAACTGTTTTTT. It encodes CASSLRGPSFYNEKLFF.

The gene calls are TRBV14 and TRBJ2-1; D call uncertain. V was shortened by 2 bases and J by 6 bases, with 8 bases between the two germline ends. Germline values: CDR1 SGHDN, CDR2 FVKESK. The CDR3 has 13 amino acids. The CDR3 nucleotides are TGTGCCAGCAGCCAACTCAAAGGCAATGAGCAGTTCTTC. It is translated as CASSQLKGNEQFF.

This rearrangement joins TRBV6-5 to TRBJ1-2; unclear D gene. Trimming took 6 bases from V and 8 from J, leaving 10 bases between them. CDR1 is MNHEY, CDR2 SVGAGI, per germline. CDR3 length: 11 amino acids. CDR3 loop: CASRAAEGYTF. DNA for the CDR3: TGTGCCAGCAGAGCAGCGGAAGGCTACACCTTC.

This chain connects TRBV5-3 to TRBJ2-7, with 9 bases identical to TRBD2. TRBV5-3 is designated an ORF whose function remains uncertain. The V and J ends lost 0 bases and 2 bases, in that order; junction bases with no gene match: 6. The CDR3 length is 16 residues. The chain's CDR3 is CARSLGTREGPYEQYF. In DNA form, the CDR3 reads TGTGCCAGAAGCTTGGGGACGCGGGAGGGACCCTACGAGCAGTACTTC.

The chain joins TRBV19 to TRBJ2-2; TRBD2 agrees at 13 bases. The germline gives CDR1 LNHDA, CDR2 SQIVND (reference sequence). Trimming cost V 6 bases and J 3 bases; bases outside gene matches: 10. The CDR3 has 18 residues. The DNA of the CDR3 is TGTGCCAGTAGGCCGGGACTAGCGGGATGGGGAGACACCGGGGAGCTGTTTTTT. It specifies CASRPGLAGWGDTGELFF.

V gene TRBV19 combines with J gene TRBJ2-3; possible D gene TRBD2, 6 bases. The CDR3 sequence is 13 residues long. CDR1 and CDR2 from the germline V gene are LNHDA and SQIVND (reference sequence). The V gene lost 6 bases and the J gene lost 2 bases, with 9 bases spanning the gap. CDR3 in DNA: TGTGCCAGTAGCCGGAGGGCCACAGATACGCAGTATTTT. This codes for CASSRRATDTQYF. Looking up the rest from reference TRBV19 and TRBJ2-3 gives the full variable domain: DGGITQSPKYLFRKEGQNVTLSCEQNLNHDAMYWYRQDPGQGLRLIYYSQIVNDFQKGDIAEGYSVSREKKESFPLTVTSAQKNPTAFYLCASSRRATDTQYFGPGTRLTVL.

The chain recombines TRBV5-1 with TRBJ2-1, with D unclear. V was trimmed by 2 bases and J by 1 base, leaving 13 bases between them. This CDR3 is built from 16 residues. Germline V lookup: CDR1 SGHRS, CDR2 YFSETQ. CDR3 protein: CASSLASPGSYNEQFF. The CDR3 DNA reads TGCGCCAGCAGCTTAGCCAGTCCTGGTTCCTACAATGAGCAGTTCTTC. The complete variable domain, with remaining parts taken from reference TRBV5-1 and TRBJ2-1, reads KAGVTQTPRYLIKTRGQQVTLSCSPISGHRSVSWYQQTPGQGLQFLFEYFSETQRNKGNFPGRFSGRQFSNSRSEMNVSTLELGDSALYLCASSLASPGSYNEQFFGPGTRLTVL.

This chain joins TRBV28 and TRBJ1-1; 8 nucleotides line up with TRBD1. The CDR3 contains 15 residues. The germline gives CDR1 MDHEN, CDR2 SYDVKM. J was trimmed by 2 bases and V by 2 bases; bases with no gene match: 4. CDR3: CASSLPTGANTEAFF. In nucleotides, the CDR3 is TGTGCCAGCAGTTTACCGACAGGGGCCAACACTGAAGCTTTCTTT.

The chain is built from TRBV29-1 and TRBJ1-3; D gene ambiguous. The CDR3 covers 11 residues. Germline V CDR1 and CDR2: SQVTM, ANQGSEA. V lost 6 bases and J lost 7, with 10 bases in between. The CDR3 region is CSVQLGNTIYF. The CDR3 DNA sequence: TGCAGCGTCCAATTAGGCAACACCATATATTTT.

Regarding this clone: Other DNA sequences in this specimen translate into the identical CDR3. The CDR3: CASSSGQPNTEAFF. In DNA, the CDR3 is TGCGCCAGCAGCTCGGGACAGCCAAACACTGAAGCTTTCTTT. The chain couples TRBV5-1 to TRBJ1-1; TRBD1 agrees at 7 bases. This CDR3 contains 14 residues. The germline V gene encodes CDR1 SGHRS and CDR2 YFSETQ. V lost 3 bases and J lost 2; bases outside the gene matches: 4.

The chain recombines TRBV6-6 with TRBJ2-7, with 9 nucleotides matching TRBD1. Looked up from germline, CDR1 is MNHNY and CDR2 is SVGAGI (reference sequence). The CDR3 totals 15 residues. V was pared by 4 bases and J by 2 bases, with 6 bases of the junction left unmatched. The CDR3 sequence is CASSSEGQGPYEQYF. For the CDR3, the DNA is TGTGCCAGCAGTTCCGAGGGACAGGGCCCCTACGAGCAGTACTTC.

V and J are TRBV9 and TRBJ2-1; 9 nucleotides match TRBD2. This CDR3 spans 16 amino acids. J lost 4 bases, V lost 3 bases, and 8 bases had no gene match. Germline lookup yields CDR1 SGDLS and CDR2 YYNGEE. The CDR3 reads CASSEQGLAGYNEQFF. DNA for the CDR3: TGTGCCAGCAGCGAGCAAGGGCTAGCGGGATACAATGAGCAGTTCTTC.

The V gene is TRBV6-6, the J gene TRBJ2-7, with D hard to call. The CDR3 runs 14 residues. CDR1 and CDR2 from the germline V gene are MNHNY and SVGAGI (reference sequence). V dropped 7 bases and J dropped 1 base, with 14 bases sitting between them. The CDR3 loop reads CASTPGTLSYEQYF. The CDR3 DNA reads as TGTGCCAGCACCCCCGGCACCTTATCCTACGAGCAGTACTTC.

This clone was seen just once. The V and J genes are TRBV5-6 and TRBJ2-3; D is perhaps TRBD1 (5 bases). The germline V and J ends were trimmed by 0 bases and 1 base, with 9 bases remaining between them. CDR3 length: 15 residues. CDR1 SGHDT and CDR2 YYEEEE come from the germline V gene. The CDR3 loop is CASSLEVTGTDTQYF. CDR3 DNA: TGTGCCAGCAGCTTGGAGGTGACAGGCACAGATACGCAGTATTTT.

A word on this clone: An end of the junction differs from the germline gene, which may be a read error. The chain couples TRBV7-7 to TRBJ2-1; possible D gene TRBD2, 5 bases. Per germline, CDR1 SSHAT and CDR2 FNYEAQ (reference sequence). This CDR3 comprises 18 residues. CDR3 in amino acids: CASSLARWETPRLNEQFF. The CDR3 DNA follows: TGTGCTAGCAGCTTAGCTAGGTGGGAGACCCCCAGGTTGAATGAGCAGTTCTTC.

This chain links TRBV28 with TRBJ2-7; 11 bases map to TRBD2. This CDR3 is built from 15 residues. V was clipped by 7 bases and J by 3 bases; unmatched bases: 8. Germline V gene data show CDR1 as MDHEN and CDR2 as SYDVKM. This chain's CDR3 is CASTPTSGIDYEQYF. The CDR3 region has the DNA TGTGCCAGCACCCCGACTAGCGGGATCGACTACGAGCAGTACTTC.

The CDR3 coding sequence is TGTGCCAGCAGCTTAAGACAGGGCTCTGAAGCTTTCTTT. Encoded protein: CASSLRQGSEAFF. The V call is TRBV7-3, the J call TRBJ1-1, with 7 bases fitting TRBD1. The CDR3 has 13 amino acids. Germline lookup yields CDR1 SGHTA and CDR2 FQGTGA. With 1 base clipped from V and 6 bases from J, the junction kept 2 bases outside the gene matches. The variable domain in full, with the rest retrieved from reference TRBV7-3 and TRBJ1-1, is GAGVSQTPSNKVTEKGKYVELRCDPISGHTALYWYRQSLGQGPEFLIYFQGTGAADDSGLPNDRFFAVRPEGSVSTLKIQRTERGDSAVYLCASSLRQGSEAFFGQGTRLTVV.

The chain links TRBV5-1 to TRBJ2-2, with TRBD1 identical over 8 bases. The CDR3 sequence is 14 residues long. Germline assignment: CDR1 SGHRS and CDR2 YFSETQ. The trim removed 1 base at V and 7 bases at J, leaving 3 bases unmatched. The CDR3: CASSLQGADGELFF. The DNA for the CDR3 is TGCGCCAGCAGCTTGCAGGGGGCGGACGGGGAGCTGTTTTTT.

CDR3 in amino acids: CASSPLLGLTYEQYF. DNA of the CDR3: TGTGCCAGCTCACCACTCCTTGGCCTTACCTACGAGCAGTACTTC. The genes are TRBV18 and TRBJ2-7; D not resolved. V was clipped by 1 base and J by 2 bases, with 12 bases between them. The CDR3 has 15 amino acids. Germline values: CDR1 KGHSH, CDR2 LQKENI.

This clone came up once. The chain uses TRBV5-4 and TRBJ2-4, with 9 positions matching TRBD1. Unmatched junction bases numbered 6, after V lost 7 bases and J lost 7 bases. This CDR3 is built from 13 residues. Germline values: CDR1 SGHNT, CDR2 YYREEE (reference sequence). For the CDR3, the DNA is TGTGCCAGCGGAGACAGGGGGACGAACATTCAGTACTTC. Protein product: CASGDRGTNIQYF.

J is TRBJ2-7 and V is TRBV25-1; D is undetermined. The germline V gene encodes CDR1 MGHDK and CDR2 SYGVNS. The CDR3 consists of 11 residues. Trimming cost V 4 bases and J 2 bases, with 3 bases left between them. CDR3 sequence (DNA): TGTGCCAGCAGTGGGGCCTACGAGCAGTACTTC. Translated: CASSGAYEQYF.